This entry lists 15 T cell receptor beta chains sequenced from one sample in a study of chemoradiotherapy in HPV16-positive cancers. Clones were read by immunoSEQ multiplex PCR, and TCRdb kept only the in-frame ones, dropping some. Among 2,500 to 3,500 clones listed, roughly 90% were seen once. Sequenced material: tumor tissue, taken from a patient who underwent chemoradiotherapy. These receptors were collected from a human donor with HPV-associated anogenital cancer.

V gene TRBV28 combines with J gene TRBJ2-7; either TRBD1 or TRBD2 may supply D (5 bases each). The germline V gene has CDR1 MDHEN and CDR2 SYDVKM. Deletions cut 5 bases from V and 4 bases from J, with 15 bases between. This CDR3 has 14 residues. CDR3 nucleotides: TGTGCCAGCAGTCCCCCGGGACCGACATACGAGCAGTACTTC. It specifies CASSPPGPTYEQYF.

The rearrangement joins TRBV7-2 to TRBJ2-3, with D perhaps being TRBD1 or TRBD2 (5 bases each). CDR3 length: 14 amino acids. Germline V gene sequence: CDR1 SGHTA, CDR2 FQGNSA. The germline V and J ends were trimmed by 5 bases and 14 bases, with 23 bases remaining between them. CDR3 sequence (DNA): TGTGCCAGCAGCCCCCAGGGCCCAAAGGGAGATGCGTATTTT. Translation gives CASSPQGPKGDAYF.

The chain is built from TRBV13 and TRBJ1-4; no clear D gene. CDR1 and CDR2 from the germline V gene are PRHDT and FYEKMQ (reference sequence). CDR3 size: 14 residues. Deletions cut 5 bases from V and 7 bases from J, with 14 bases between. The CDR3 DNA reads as TGTGCCAGCAGCCTTGGACGTGTCCCTGAAAAACTGTTTTTT. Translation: CASSLGRVPEKLFF.

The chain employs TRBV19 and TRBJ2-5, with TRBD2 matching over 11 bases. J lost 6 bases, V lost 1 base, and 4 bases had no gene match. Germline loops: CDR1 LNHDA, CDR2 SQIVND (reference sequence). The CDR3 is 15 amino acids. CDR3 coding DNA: TGTGCCAGTAGTATAGGAACTAGCGGGAGTCAGACCCAGTACTTC. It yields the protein CASSIGTSGSQTQYF.

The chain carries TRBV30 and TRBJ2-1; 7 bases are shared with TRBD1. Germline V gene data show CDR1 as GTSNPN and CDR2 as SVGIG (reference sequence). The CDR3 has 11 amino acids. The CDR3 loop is CERGQDNEQFF. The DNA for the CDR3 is TGTGAGAGGGGGCAAGACAATGAGCAGTTCTTC.

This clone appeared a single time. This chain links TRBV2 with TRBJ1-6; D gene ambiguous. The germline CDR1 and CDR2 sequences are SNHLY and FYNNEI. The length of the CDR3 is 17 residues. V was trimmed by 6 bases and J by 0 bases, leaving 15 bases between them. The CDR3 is CASRLSGPGSYNSPLHF. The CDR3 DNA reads TGTGCCAGCAGACTCAGCGGGCCAGGCTCCTATAATTCACCCCTCCACTTT.

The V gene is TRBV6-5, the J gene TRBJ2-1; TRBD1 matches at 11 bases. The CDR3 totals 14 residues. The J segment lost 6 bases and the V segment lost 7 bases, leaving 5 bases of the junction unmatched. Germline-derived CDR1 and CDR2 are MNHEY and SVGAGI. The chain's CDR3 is CASKRTGGSNEQFF. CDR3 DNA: TGTGCCAGCAAAAGGACAGGGGGCTCCAATGAGCAGTTCTTC.

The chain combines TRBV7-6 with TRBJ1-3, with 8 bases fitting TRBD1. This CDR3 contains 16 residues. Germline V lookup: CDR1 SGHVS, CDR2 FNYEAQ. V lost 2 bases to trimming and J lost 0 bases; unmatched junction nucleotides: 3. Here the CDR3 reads CASSLSGGTSGNTIYF. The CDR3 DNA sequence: TGTGCCAGCAGCTTATCAGGGGGCACCTCTGGAAACACCATATATTTT.

This CDR3 is CACGEETQYF. CDR3 DNA: TGCGCCTGCGGAGAGGAGACCCAGTACTTC. The rearrangement links TRBV5-1 to TRBJ2-5; no clear D. This CDR3 has 10 residues. From germline, CDR1 is SGHRS and CDR2 YFSETQ. V gave up 10 bases and J gave up 5 bases, with 9 bases separating them.

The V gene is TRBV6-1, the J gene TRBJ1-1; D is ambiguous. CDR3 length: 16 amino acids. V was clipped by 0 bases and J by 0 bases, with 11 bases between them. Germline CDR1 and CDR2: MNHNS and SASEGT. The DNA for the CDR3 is TGTGCCAGCAGTGAAGCGCGGGTGACTTTGAACACTGAAGCTTTCTTT. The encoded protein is CASSEARVTLNTEAFF.

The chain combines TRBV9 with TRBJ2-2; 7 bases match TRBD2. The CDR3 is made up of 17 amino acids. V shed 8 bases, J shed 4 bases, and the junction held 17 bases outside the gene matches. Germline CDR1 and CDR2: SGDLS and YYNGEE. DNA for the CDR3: TGTGCCAGTGGGGGGGGACCGGGACTTTCTCTCACCGGGGAGCTGTTTTTT. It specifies CASGGGPGLSLTGELFF.

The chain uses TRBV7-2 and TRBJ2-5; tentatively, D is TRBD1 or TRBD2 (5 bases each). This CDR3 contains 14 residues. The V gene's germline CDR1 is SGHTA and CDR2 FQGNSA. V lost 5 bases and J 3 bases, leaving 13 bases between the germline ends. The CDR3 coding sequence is TGTGCCAGCAGCCCCAACCGGGGCAAAGAGACCCAGTACTTC. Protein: CASSPNRGKETQYF.

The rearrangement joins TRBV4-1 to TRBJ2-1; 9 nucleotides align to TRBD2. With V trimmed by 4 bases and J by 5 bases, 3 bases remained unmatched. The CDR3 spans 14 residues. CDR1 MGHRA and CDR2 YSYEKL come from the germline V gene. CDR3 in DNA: TGCGCCAGCAGCCCACAGCGGGGGGACAATGAGCAGTTCTTC. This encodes CASSPQRGDNEQFF.

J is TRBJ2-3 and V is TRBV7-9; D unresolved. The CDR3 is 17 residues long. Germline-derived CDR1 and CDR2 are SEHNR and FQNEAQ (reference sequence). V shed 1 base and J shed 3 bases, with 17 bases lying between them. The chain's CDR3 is CASSLGRSGSRTDTQYF. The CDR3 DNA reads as TGTGCCAGCAGCTTAGGGAGATCGGGCTCGCGGACAGATACGCAGTATTTT.

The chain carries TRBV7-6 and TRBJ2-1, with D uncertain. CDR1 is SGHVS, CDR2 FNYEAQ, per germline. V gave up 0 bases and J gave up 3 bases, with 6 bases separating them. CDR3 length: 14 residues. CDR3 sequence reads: CASSLAGHYNEQFF. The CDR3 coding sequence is TGTGCCAGCAGCTTAGCGGGTCACTACAATGAGCAGTTCTTC. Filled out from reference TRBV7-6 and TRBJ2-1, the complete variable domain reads GAGVSQSPRYKVTKRGQDVALRCDPISGHVSLYWYRQALGQGPEFLTYFNYEAQQDKSGLPNDRFSAERPEGSISTLTIQRTEQRDSAMYRCASSLAGHYNEQFFGPGTRLTVL.